The 7 T cell receptor beta chains reported below all come from one sample, sequenced in a study of T cells after yellow fever vaccination. TCRdb ran MiXCR on the 5' RACE reads and lists one entry per CDR3 protein. The table has hundreds of thousands of distinct CDR3 sequences, roughly 12% seen once. Sequenced material: PBMCs, taken on the day of the yellow fever booster vaccination. These receptors were obtained from a young man who received the YFV17D yellow fever vaccine.

The chain uses TRBV10-3 and TRBJ2-2, with D hard to call. Germline V gene data show CDR1 as ENHRY and CDR2 as SYGVKD. V was cut by 2 bases and J by 6 bases, with 10 bases left in between. There are 14 residues in the CDR3. This CDR3 reads CAISEKEIPGELFF. The CDR3 DNA follows: TGTGCCATCAGTGAGAAAGAGATACCCGGGGAGCTGTTTTTT.

The rearrangement uses TRBV7-9 and TRBJ2-4, with D hard to call. The germline gives CDR1 SEHNR, CDR2 FQNEAQ (reference sequence). Trimming shortened V by 1 base and J by 0 bases, and 13 bases separated the two germline ends. There are 17 residues in the CDR3. DNA of the CDR3: TGTGCCAGCAGCTTAGTTACAGCGACGCTAGCCAAAAACATTCAGTACTTC. Its protein is CASSLVTATLAKNIQYF.

The rearrangement joins TRBV20-1 to TRBJ2-1; 13 nucleotides agree with TRBD2. CDR1 is DFQATT and CDR2 is SNEGSKA in the germline V gene (reference sequence). The CDR3 totals 17 residues. Losses at the gene ends were 4 bases for V and 1 base for J; bases not matched to a gene: 7. In DNA, the CDR3 is TGCAGTGCTACATCCACTAGCGGGAGGGGATCCTACAATGAGCAGTTCTTC. Amino acids: CSATSTSGRGSYNEQFF.

The J gene is TRBJ2-7, the V gene TRBV6-1; TRBD2 aligns across 9 bases. This CDR3 contains 15 residues. Germline trimming cut 6 bases from V and 1 base from J; bases unmatched to any gene: 7. Germline V gene data show CDR1 as MNHNS and CDR2 as SASEGT. This CDR3 is CASRFYAGGSYEQYF. The CDR3 DNA reads TGTGCCAGCAGATTCTACGCGGGAGGGTCCTACGAGCAGTACTTC.

The V call is TRBV18, the J call TRBJ2-7; 7 bases are shared with TRBD2. The CDR3 is 15 amino acids. Looked up from germline, CDR1 is KGHSH and CDR2 is LQKENI. V gave up 5 bases and J gave up 2 bases; unmatched junction bases: 9. The CDR3 region is CASSSRQRGPYEQYF. CDR3 DNA sequence: TGTGCCAGCTCATCCAGGCAGCGGGGCCCCTACGAGCAGTACTTC.

This clonotype was observed a handful of times. This rearrangement joins TRBV28 to TRBJ2-3, with 8 bases identical to TRBD2. Germline V gene sequence: CDR1 MDHEN, CDR2 SYDVKM. With V trimmed by 2 bases and J by 4 bases, 5 bases remained unmatched. This CDR3 has 15 amino acids. The CDR3 here is CASSLRAGGADTQYF. The CDR3 nucleotides are TGTGCCAGCAGTTTACGGGCGGGAGGCGCAGATACGCAGTATTTT.

This clonotype has only a few counts. The chain combines TRBV6-2 or TRBV6-3 with TRBJ2-1, with 13 bases aligning to TRBD2. CDR1 MNHEY and CDR2 SVGEGT come from the germline V gene. The CDR3 sequence is 12 residues long. Trimming took 4 bases from V and 14 from J; bases not matched to a gene: 2. The CDR3 bases are TGTGCCAGCAGTTTTACTAGCGGGAGGGAGTTCTTC. Translation: CASSFTSGREFF.